The source of this T cell receptor (beta chain) is a study of blood T cell repertoires in COVID-19. Produced via immunoSEQ multiplex PCR; TCRdb's table is partial and in-frame only. In the table there are under 200,000 clones, about 83% of which are singletons. CDR1 and CDR2 from the germline V gene are MDHEN and SYDVKM. V lost 3 bases and J lost 7; bases outside the gene matches: 4. The CDR3 runs to 14 residues. The chain couples TRBV28 to TRBJ1-3; 9 nucleotides align to TRBD1. Sample: PBMCs or T cells enriched from blood (not recorded which). The sequence derives from a man aged 40-49 years with acute COVID-19. This CDR3 is CASSFGTGYNTIYF. The CDR3 DNA reads as TGTGCCAGCAGTTTCGGGACAGGGTACAACACCATATATTTT.